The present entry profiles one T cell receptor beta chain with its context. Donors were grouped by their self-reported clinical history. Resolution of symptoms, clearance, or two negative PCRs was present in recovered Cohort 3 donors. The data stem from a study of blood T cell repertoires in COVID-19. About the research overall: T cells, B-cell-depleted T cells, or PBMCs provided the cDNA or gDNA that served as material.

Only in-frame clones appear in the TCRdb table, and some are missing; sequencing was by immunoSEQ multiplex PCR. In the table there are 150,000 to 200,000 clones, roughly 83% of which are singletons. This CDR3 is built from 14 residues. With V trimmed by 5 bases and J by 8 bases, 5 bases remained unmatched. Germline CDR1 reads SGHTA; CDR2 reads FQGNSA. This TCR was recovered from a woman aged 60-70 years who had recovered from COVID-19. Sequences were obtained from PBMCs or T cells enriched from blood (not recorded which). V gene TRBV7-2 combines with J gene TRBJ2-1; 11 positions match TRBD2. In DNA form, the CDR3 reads TGTGCCAGCAGCGGTAGCGGGGGGGCGGATGAGCAGTTCTTC. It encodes CASSGSGGADEQFF.